This TCR beta chain emerged from a study of T cells expressing NK-cell markers. To note about this clonotype: Its cognate antigen is unknown.

General study results and limits: The same clonotypes also predominated in the CD3+CD56-NKG2C+ fraction of several donors. There remained a lack of clarity about HCMV specificity of expanded NKG2C+ T cell clones.

As the method of synthesis, 5'RACE template switching with UMIs yielded TCR beta cDNA. TCRdb re-called the 5' RACE reads and gives one entry per CDR3 protein, without DNA. The sample table sets out approximately 380,000 distinct CDR3 sequences. Germline CDR1 is SGHRS and CDR2 is YFSETQ. The CDR3 spans 16 residues. Material: blood T cells: a sorted CD56 or NKG2C T cell subset, CD4+ or CD8+ T cells, or bulk PBMC T cells (not recorded which). The receptor was derived from a man between 18 and 69 years old in good health. V usage is TRBV5-1 and J usage is TRBJ1-6; TCRdb's D call, TRBD1, is unchecked because there is no DNA. CDR3 loop: CASSLGQGAYNSPLHF.